The 22 T cell receptor beta chains listed next were all sequenced from one sample in a study of blood T cell repertoires in COVID-19. Clones were sequenced by immunoSEQ multiplex PCR, and TCRdb holds only the in-frame ones, with some missing. The sample gives about 77,000 clones, 70% to 80% of which show up once; approximately 15% is in the top ten. Sequencing was performed on peripheral blood. These receptors originate from a man between 65 and 85 years old with active or convalescent COVID-19.

V gene TRBV12-3 or TRBV12-4 combines with J gene TRBJ2-1; tentative D call: TRBD1 (5 bases). V gave up 3 bases and J gave up 4 bases, with 7 bases separating them. The CDR3 has 13 residues. CDR3 amino acids: CASSLDNYNEQFF. CDR3 bases: TGTGCCAGCAGTTTGGACAATTACAATGAGCAGTTCTTC.

In DNA form, the CDR3 reads TGTGCCAGCAGCCGGGACAGCCGGGACGAGCAGTACTTC. Translating gives CASSRDSRDEQYF. The rearrangement links TRBV5-4 to TRBJ2-7; TRBD1 agrees at 7 bases. The CDR3 contains 13 residues. Germline-derived CDR1 and CDR2 are SGHNT and YYREEE (reference sequence). Trimming cost V 4 bases and J 5 bases; bases outside gene matches: 6.

This clone was detected once. The chain links TRBV19 to TRBJ1-2, with TRBD1 as a possible D gene (5 bases). Germline loops: CDR1 LNHDA, CDR2 SQIVND (reference sequence). The V end lost 6 bases, the J end lost 0 bases, and 14 bases lay between the germline ends. The CDR3 totals 15 residues. The CDR3 here is CASRTGVRANYGYTF. The CDR3, as DNA: TGTGCCAGTAGAACAGGAGTACGGGCTAACTATGGCTACACCTTC.

This clone has only a few counts. This rearrangement joins TRBV29-1 to TRBJ2-2, with D possibly matching TRBD1 (6 bases). Trimming shortened V by 6 bases and J by 8 bases, and 16 bases separated the two germline ends. The CDR3 length is 13 residues. The germline CDR1 and CDR2 sequences are SQVTM and ANQGSEA. Here the CDR3 reads CSVPQQGSGELFF. The DNA of the CDR3 is TGCAGCGTCCCTCAACAGGGTTCTGGGGAGCTGTTTTTT.

The chain carries TRBV19 and TRBJ1-4; D might be TRBD1 (5 bases). The length of the CDR3 is 14 residues. Trimming removed 6 bases at V and 3 bases at J, with 11 bases between. Germline CDR1 LNHDA, CDR2 SQIVND (reference sequence). DNA of the CDR3: TGTGCCAGTAGCCCTGGGACTGCTAATGAAAAACTGTTTTTT. Its protein is CASSPGTANEKLFF.

The V call is TRBV28, the J call TRBJ2-5; the D is unclear. CDR1 MDHEN and CDR2 SYDVKM come from the germline V gene. V was pared by 2 bases and J by 2 bases, with 6 bases between. This CDR3 is built from 13 residues. The CDR3 region is CASSLPPQETQYF. CDR3 sequence (DNA): TGTGCCAGCAGTTTACCCCCACAAGAGACCCAGTACTTC.

The chain employs TRBV5-1 and TRBJ2-7; D is ambiguous. The length of the CDR3 is 13 residues. Trimming shortened V by 3 bases and J by 3 bases, and 10 bases separated the two germline ends. Per germline, CDR1 SGHRS and CDR2 YFSETQ. The CDR3 loop is CASSSTSGYEQYF. In DNA, the CDR3 is TGCGCCAGCAGCTCAACCTCGGGCTACGAGCAGTACTTC.

V usage is TRBV30 and J usage is TRBJ1-1; D is unclear. In germline, CDR1 is GTSNPN, CDR2 SVGIG (reference sequence). This CDR3 has 13 residues. Deletions cut 1 base from V and 3 bases from J, with 9 bases between. The CDR3 reads CAWSEYADTEAFF. CDR3 DNA sequence: TGTGCCTGGAGTGAGTATGCAGACACTGAAGCTTTCTTT.

The chain employs TRBV5-4 and TRBJ1-6; D uncertain. The CDR3 is made up of 14 amino acids. CDR1 and CDR2 from the germline V gene are SGHNT and YYREEE (reference sequence). Trimming removed 2 bases from V and 6 bases from J, with 9 bases in between. DNA for the CDR3: TGTGCCAGCAGCTTTTACAGATCTAATTCACCCCTCCACTTT. Encoded protein: CASSFYRSNSPLHF.

This clone was seen more than once but under ten times. This chain joins TRBV6-7 and TRBJ1-6, with 7 bases matching TRBD1. TRBV6-7 is an open reading frame whose function is uncertain. The CDR3 runs 16 residues. V dropped 11 bases and J dropped 8; count of bases not matched to a gene: 18. The CDR3 sequence is CAVGRDSPKRDSPLHF. CDR3 nucleotides: TGTGCCGTCGGCCGGGACAGCCCGAAAAGAGATTCACCCCTCCACTTT.

A single count supports this clone. J is TRBJ1-1 and V is TRBV7-9, with D possibly TRBD1 on 6 matching bases. The V gene's germline CDR1 is SEHNR and CDR2 FQNEAQ (reference sequence). The ends were cut back, 4 bases at V and 3 bases at J, with 12 bases in the middle. This CDR3 has 14 amino acids. The CDR3 loop is CASSSSTGHTEAFF. As DNA, the CDR3 is TGTGCCAGCAGCTCCTCGACAGGACACACTGAAGCTTTCTTT.

The chain combines TRBV28 with TRBJ2-1; maybe TRBD2 (6 bases). Germline V gives CDR1 MDHEN, CDR2 SYDVKM. The CDR3 spans 13 residues. Trimming left V 1 base short and J 10 bases short, with 11 bases between. The DNA for the CDR3 is TGTGCCAGCAGTTTATCGGGAGAGGGGGAGCAGTTCTTC. Its translation is CASSLSGEGEQFF.

There are a few counts of this clone. J is TRBJ1-1 and V is TRBV5-1; TRBD1 matches 7 bases. Germline CDR1 SGHRS, CDR2 YFSETQ. V dropped 3 bases and J dropped 5; count of bases not matched to a gene: 7. The CDR3 length is 14 residues. CDR3 protein: CASSYDRADTEAFF. CDR3 sequence (DNA): TGCGCCAGCAGCTACGACAGGGCGGATACTGAAGCTTTCTTT.

In its sample, this clone was seen once. The chain employs TRBV27 and TRBJ2-7; 8 positions agree with TRBD1. Germline V gene lookup returns CDR1 MNHEY and CDR2 SMNVEV (reference sequence). CDR3 length: 14 residues. V shed 8 bases and J 0 bases; nucleotides not matched to a gene: 6. The DNA for the CDR3 is TGTGCCAGCGGAGGACAGGGTGGCTCCTACGAGCAGTACTTC. It translates to CASGGQGGSYEQYF.

CDR3 DNA: TGTGCCAGTAGAGTATCGGAGGGGTCGGGACGGAATAATTCACCCCTCCACTTT. This sequence encodes CASRVSEGSGRNNSPLHF. The J gene is TRBJ1-6, the V gene TRBV19; tentative D call: TRBD1 (5 bases). The CDR3 runs 18 residues. Looked up from germline, CDR1 is LNHDA and CDR2 is SQIVND (reference sequence). V was clipped by 6 bases and J by 5 bases, with 23 bases between them.

The chain combines TRBV18 with TRBJ2-7, with TRBD1 matching over 9 bases. CDR3 length: 12 residues. Germline V gives CDR1 KGHSH, CDR2 LQKENI. The J segment lost 5 bases and the V segment lost 5 bases, leaving 1 base of the junction unmatched. The DNA for the CDR3 is TGTGCCAGCTCAAGGACAGGGGACGAGCAGTACTTC. It specifies CASSRTGDEQYF.

The gene calls are TRBV18 and TRBJ2-5; no clear D gene. Deletions cut 3 bases from V and 1 base from J, with 3 bases between. The CDR3 is 12 residues long. The germline gives CDR1 KGHSH, CDR2 LQKENI. The CDR3 DNA reads as TGTGCCAGCTCACCCTCCCAAGAGACCCAGTACTTC. This gives the protein CASSPSQETQYF.

The V and J genes are TRBV6-4 and TRBJ1-6; D gene uncertain. Per the germline V gene, CDR1 is MRHNA and CDR2 is SNTAGT. V was pared by 6 bases and J by 10 bases, with 13 bases between. The CDR3 sequence is 13 residues long. For the CDR3, the DNA is TGTGCCAGCAGGGAGCAGAGCGGGTCACCCCTCCACTTT. Protein: CASREQSGSPLHF.

The V call is TRBV9, the J call TRBJ2-1; 7 bases agree with TRBD1. CDR1 SGDLS and CDR2 YYNGEE come from the germline V gene. This CDR3 has 14 amino acids. The V segment lost 1 base and the J segment 10 bases; nucleotides outside the gene matches: 8. CDR3 loop: CASSVSTGRTEQFF. CDR3 DNA sequence: TGTGCCAGCAGCGTATCGACAGGGCGAACCGAGCAGTTCTTC.

This chain's CDR3 is CASSLDRHPWAGEQFF. CDR3 DNA sequence: TGTGCCAGCAGCTTGGACCGACACCCCTGGGCCGGTGAGCAGTTCTTC. This chain connects TRBV5-5 to TRBJ2-1; no definite D call. The germline CDR1 and CDR2 sequences are SGHKS and YYEKEE (reference sequence). V was cut by 0 bases and J by 9 bases, with 19 bases left in between. The CDR3 has 16 residues.

CDR3: CASSQRQGVDEQYF. The CDR3 nucleotides read TGTGCCAGCAGCCAAAGACAGGGGGTCGACGAGCAGTACTTC. The V call is TRBV16, the J call TRBJ2-7, with 9 bases matching TRBD1. Germline CDR1 and CDR2: KGHSY and FQNENV. There are 14 residues in the CDR3. V was pared by 2 bases and J by 5 bases, with 4 bases of the junction left unmatched.

V is TRBV2 and J is TRBJ1-2, with a weak D call TRBD1 (6 bases). The germline V gene has CDR1 SNHLY and CDR2 FYNNEI. This CDR3 has 13 amino acids. V was pared by 2 bases and J by 4 bases, with 8 bases between. CDR3 DNA sequence: TGTGCCAGCAGTGAAAAGACAGGCTATGGCTACACCTTC. This gives the protein CASSEKTGYGYTF.